This T cell receptor beta chain was retrieved from a study of blood T cell repertoires in COVID-19. Study summary: PBMCs, B-cell-depleted T cells, or T cells provided the cDNA or gDNA that made up the material.

The CDR3 is made up of 14 amino acids. Germline CDR1 reads SNHLY; CDR2 reads FYNNEI. V was cut by 7 bases and J by 0 bases, with 10 bases left in between. Method: immunoSEQ multiplex PCR; TCRdb's copy keeps in-frame clones and lacks some. The sample carries 180,000 or so clones, around 87% recorded once. What was sequenced was peripheral blood. The TCR sequence derives from a woman of 80 years or more in a cohort sampled during active or convalescent COVID-19. V is TRBV2 and J is TRBJ1-5; D gene ambiguous. In DNA, the CDR3 is TGTGCCAGCACCACCAGTTATAGCAATCAGCCCCAGCATTTT. Its protein product is CASTTSYSNQPQHF.